Listed below are T cell receptor beta chains from one sample, sequenced in a study of identical twins. TCRdb re-derived calls from the 5' RACE reads in MiXCR, one entry per CDR3 protein. The sample consists of approximately 190,000 distinct CDR3 sequences, 15% to 20% of them appearing once. The same specimen was also included in a second study, on T cells expressing NK-cell markers.

Sample: CD8+ T cells sorted from blood. The source is a woman aged 18 to 35 in good health. CDR3s include the opening cysteine and the closing phenylalanine or tryptophan. Each record gives: D gene, V gene, CDR3 length, clone size, J gene, CDR3 DNA, CDR3 protein. A D gene is named only where the DNA matches it firmly. Size values are once, few and many counts, or a class for expanded clones, and some rows have none.

>-|TRBV12-3/TRBV12-4|14|few|TRBJ1-1
TGTGCCAGCGGACCGGGCAGGGTGGACCTGGGGTCTGTCTTT
CASGPGRVDLGSVF
>TRBD1|TRBV3-1|15|-|TRBJ2-5
TGTGCCAGCAGCCTCCAGGGGGCGCTTGTGGAGACCCAGTACTTC
CASSLQGALVETQYF
>-|TRBV5-1|16|few|TRBJ2-5
TGCGCCAGCAGCTTGTCCGGGACGTCCAATGGGGAGACCCAGTACTTC
CASSLSGTSNGETQYF
>TRBD1|TRBV15|15|-|TRBJ1-2
TGTGCCACCAGCGAGCACAGGGGGATCGACTATGGCTACACCTTC
CATSEHRGIDYGYTF
>-|TRBV9|14|many|TRBJ2-1
TGTGCCAGCAGCGCGGTAAGGGGAGACGATGAGCAGTTCTTC
CASSAVRGDDEQFF
>TRBD2|TRBV7-9|13|few|TRBJ2-7
TGTGCCAGCAGCTACCGGGGGGACTACGAGCAGTACTTC
CASSYRGDYEQYF
>-|TRBV3-1|16|few|TRBJ1-5
TGTGCCAGCAGCCAAGATTCAGGGTTTGATAATCAGCCCCAGCATTTT
CASSQDSGFDNQPQHF
>-|TRBV20-1|16|few|TRBJ2-2
TGCAGTGCTAGAGATATAGGGGCCCCGAACACCGGGGAGCTGTTTTTT
CSARDIGAPNTGELFF
>-|TRBV7-2|15|-|TRBJ2-5
TGTGCCAGCAGCTTAGCGCGCCGGACCGGGGAGACCCAGTACTTC
CASSLARRTGETQYF
>-|TRBV29-1|13|many|TRBJ2-4
TGCAGCGTTGCCGGCGGGGACAAAAACATTCAGTACTTC
CSVAGGDKNIQYF
>-|TRBV15|15|many|TRBJ2-1
TGTGCCACCAGCAGAGATCGGGGCAGCTACAATGAGCAGTTCTTC
CATSRDRGSYNEQFF